The 16 T cell receptor beta chains given below trace back to one sample, sequenced in a study of OX40 agonist ivuxolimab in advanced cancers. Library preparation used the immunoSEQ multiplex PCR assay. The immuneACCESS repertoire file appears here via TCRdb, limited to in-frame rearrangements. These files lack a portion of the clones; in checked studies, under half of the deficit traces to unresolved V genes, and the cause of the others is not known. This sample is represented by around 35,000 clones; 70% to 90% of them were singletons. The ten largest clonotypes hold roughly 40% of the sample. This specimen was CD4+ or CD8+ T cells sorted from blood, taken in a trial of the OX40 agonist ivuxolimab. These receptors all come from an adult with an advanced solid tumor such as melanoma, head and neck, liver or kidney cancer.

The table lists this clone with a few counts. The CDR3 DNA follows: TGTGCCAGCAGTCACCGGGACGCCGTCCACGAGCAGTACTTC. This sequence encodes CASSHRDAVHEQYF. The chain recombines TRBV6-1 with TRBJ2-7; either TRBD1 or TRBD2 may fit D (5 bases each). The V end was cut by 5 bases, the J end by 5 bases, with 16 bases between. In germline, CDR1 is MNHNS, CDR2 SASEGT. CDR3 length: 14 residues.

For this clone: An end of the junction differs from the germline gene, which may be a read error. The V gene is TRBV2, the J gene TRBJ2-5, with D perhaps matching TRBD1 (6 bases). This CDR3 has 12 amino acids. Per the germline V gene, CDR1 is SNHLY and CDR2 is FYNNEI. CDR3 sequence reads: CASSEAGGASDF. CDR3 DNA: TGTGCCAGCAGTGAAGCTGGGGGCGCATCGGACTTC.

The chain combines TRBV7-3 with TRBJ2-2, with 8 nucleotides matching TRBD1. CDR1 is SGHTA, CDR2 FQGTGA, per germline. Germline trimming cut 3 bases from V and 0 bases from J; bases unmatched to any gene: 3. The CDR3 length is 16 residues. CDR3 protein: CASSFGQGTNTGELFF. The DNA for the CDR3 is TGTGCCAGCAGCTTCGGACAGGGCACGAACACCGGGGAGCTGTTTTTT.

The V gene is TRBV12-5, the J gene TRBJ1-6; D perhaps matches TRBD1 (6 bases). V dropped 1 base and J dropped 7 bases, with 8 bases sitting between them. CDR1 and CDR2 from the germline V gene are LGHNT and FRNRAP. This CDR3 contains 14 residues. DNA for the CDR3: TGTGCTAGTGGTTTGGAGGGGGGCAATTCACCCCTCCACTTT. Residues: CASGLEGGNSPLHF.

The V call is TRBV18, the J call TRBJ2-6, with 9 positions matching TRBD1. The V and J ends lost 0 bases and 3 bases, in that order; junction bases with no gene match: 3. CDR1 KGHSH and CDR2 LQKENI come from the germline V gene. This CDR3 contains 17 residues. The CDR3 bases are TGTGCCAGCTCACCACCACAGGGGGCAGGTGGGGCCAACGTCCTGACTTTC. It yields the protein CASSPPQGAGGANVLTF.

The chain employs TRBV5-1 and TRBJ2-1; 10 nucleotides line up with TRBD1. This CDR3 is built from 14 residues. The germline V gene encodes CDR1 SGHRS and CDR2 YFSETQ. The V gene end was trimmed by 2 bases and the J gene end by 7 bases; junction bases not matched to a gene: 3. CDR3 DNA sequence: TGCGCCAGCAGCTTCCGGACAGGGGGTAATGAGCAGTTCTTC. Its protein product is CASSFRTGGNEQFF. Drawing the rest from reference TRBV5-1 and TRBJ2-1, the complete variable domain is KAGVTQTPRYLIKTRGQQVTLSCSPISGHRSVSWYQQTPGQGLQFLFEYFSETQRNKGNFPGRFSGRQFSNSRSEMNVSTLELGDSALYLCASSFRTGGNEQFFGPGTRLTVL.

Here the CDR3 reads CASSDRQEAYEQYF. The CDR3 DNA reads as TGTGCCAGCAGTGATCGACAGGAGGCCTACGAGCAGTACTTC. The chain links TRBV6-6 to TRBJ2-7; D perhaps matches TRBD1 (6 bases). Germline values: CDR1 MNHNY, CDR2 SVGAGI (reference sequence). This CDR3 comprises 14 residues. V was clipped by 5 bases and J by 2 bases, with 13 bases between them.

The J gene is TRBJ1-4, the V gene TRBV7-8, with 7 bases that match TRBD1. The CDR3 is made up of 18 amino acids. CDR1 is SGHVS and CDR2 is FQNEAQ in the germline V gene. V trimming: 5 bases; J trimming: 3 bases; junction bases outside the gene matches: 15. Here the CDR3 reads CASSLKGVIQGSNEKLFF. In nucleotides, the CDR3 is TGTGCCAGCAGCCTAAAAGGGGTTATACAGGGGTCTAATGAAAAACTGTTTTTT.

The V gene is TRBV2, the J gene TRBJ1-1, with D uncertain. The CDR3 spans 14 residues. The V gene lost 4 bases and the J gene lost 0 bases, with 9 bases spanning the gap. Germline loops: CDR1 SNHLY, CDR2 FYNNEI. CDR3 DNA sequence: TGTGCCAGCAGTGGATCGATCATGAACACTGAAGCTTTCTTT. Its translation is CASSGSIMNTEAFF.

The J gene is TRBJ1-2, the V gene TRBV28; tentatively, D is TRBD1 (5 bases). Germline CDR1 reads MDHEN; CDR2 reads SYDVKM. Trimming removed 5 bases at V and 2 bases at J, with 18 bases between. The CDR3 is 16 residues long. The CDR3 DNA reads as TGTGCCAGCAGTGTCGGGGCTGCTCCTCGGAACTATGGCTACACCTTC. Translation: CASSVGAAPRNYGYTF.

The V and J genes are TRBV28 and TRBJ1-1; D uncertain. Germline V gene lookup returns CDR1 MDHEN and CDR2 SYDVKM. The V and J ends lost 3 bases and 1 base respectively, with 12 bases between them. There are 15 residues in the CDR3. The CDR3 sequence is CASSFYRARNTEAFF. CDR3 nucleotide sequence: TGTGCCAGCAGTTTTTATAGGGCTAGGAACACTGAAGCTTTCTTT.

This chain links TRBV20-1 with TRBJ2-7; weak D call: TRBD2 (6 bases). Trimming left V 3 bases short and J 3 bases short, with 6 bases between. CDR3 length: 11 residues. Germline V lookup: CDR1 DFQATT, CDR2 SNEGSKA (reference sequence). The chain's CDR3 is CSARTSYEQYF. The CDR3 coding sequence is TGCAGTGCTAGGACTAGCTACGAGCAGTACTTC.

This chain connects TRBV6-6 to TRBJ1-2; a possible D gene is TRBD1 (5 bases). Germline CDR1 and CDR2: MNHNY and SVGAGI (reference sequence). V shed 6 bases and J shed 8 bases, with 13 bases lying between them. CDR3 length equals 12 residues. The CDR3 nucleotides are TGTGCCAGCAGGGAACAGGAAGGGGGCTACACCTTC. Protein sequence: CASREQEGGYTF.

The chain is built from TRBV19 and TRBJ2-5, with D hard to call. The J call may be incorrect, as the DNA end agrees better with TRBJ2-7. The length of the CDR3 is 13 residues. CDR1 and CDR2 (germline): LNHDA, SQIVND (reference sequence). CDR3 in amino acids: CASSITLGYEQYF. The CDR3 DNA sequence: TGTGCCAGTAGTATAACCCTTGGCTACGAGCAGTACTTC.

The chain's CDR3 is CASSLGLAGAQDTQYF. For the CDR3, the DNA is TGTGCCAGCAGCTTAGGACTAGCGGGAGCTCAAGATACGCAGTATTTT. This rearrangement joins TRBV7-3 to TRBJ2-3; 13 bases align to TRBD2. Germline CDR1 is SGHTA and CDR2 is FQGTGA. CDR3 length: 16 amino acids. With V trimmed by 2 bases and J by 5 bases, 4 bases remained unmatched.

The chain couples TRBV10-3 to TRBJ2-1; D is perhaps TRBD2 (5 bases). The germline CDR1 and CDR2 sequences are ENHRY and SYGVKD. This CDR3 has 11 amino acids. The V gene lost 4 bases and the J gene lost 7 bases, with 5 bases spanning the gap. CDR3 DNA: TGTGCCATCAGTGGGAGGAATGAGCAGTTCTTC. This gives the protein CAISGRNEQFF.